This is a list of T cell receptor beta chains from one sample in a study of PD-1 and CTLA-4 blockade in melanoma. TCRdb's table, derived via immunoSEQ multiplex PCR, lists solely in-frame clones and lacks some. The table has 25,000 to 35,000 clones, approximately 90% seen once. The input for sequencing was CD8+ T cells from peripheral blood, taken from a patient given anti-PD-1 treatment. These receptors came from a human donor with melanoma. The CDR3 runs from the conserved cysteine through the conserved F or W. The D gene is left open where the match is weak. Expanded clones are given a class, and other clones once, few, many or no size at all.

D	size	V	J	DNA	CDR3
TRBD1	.	TRBV30	TRBJ2-1	TGTGCCTTGGACAGGGGGCATTTCAATGAGCAGTTCTTC	CALDRGHFNEQFF
.	.	TRBV30	TRBJ2-1	TGTGCCTGGACCTTAGGCCCAGAACTAACATACAATGAGCAGTTCTTC	CAWTLGPELTYNEQFF
.	.	TRBV15	TRBJ2-2	TGTGCCACCAGCAGCAGGTTGGCCGGGGAGCTGTTTTTT	CATSSRLAGELFF
.	.	TRBV19	TRBJ2-1	TGTGCCAGTAGTATCTATATTGACAGAACCTACAATGAGCAGTTCTTC	CASSIYIDRTYNEQFF
TRBD2	.	TRBV2	TRBJ2-5	TGTGCCAGCAGTGAAGGGTATAGCGGGGGAGATCAAGAGACCCAGTACTTC	CASSEGYSGGDQETQYF
.	once	TRBV15	TRBJ1-1	TGTGCCACCAGCCCCAGGGCCCCGGGGACTGAAGCTTTCTTT	CATSPRAPGTEAFF
.	once	TRBV5-1	TRBJ1-1	TGCGCCAGCAGCTTTGGGCAGGTGAACACTGAAGCTTTCTTT	CASSFGQVNTEAFF
.	.	TRBV4-2	TRBJ1-2	TGTGCCAGCAGCCAAGAGTCCCCCACTTATGGCTACACCTTC	CASSQESPTYGYTF
TRBD2	.	TRBV27	TRBJ2-1	TGTGCCAGCAGTTGGGGGACTAGTTATGAGCAGTTCTTC	CASSWGTSYEQFF
TRBD2	.	TRBV28	TRBJ2-3	TGTGCCAGCGGGAGGGTGACAGATACGCAGTATTTT	CASGRVTDTQYF
TRBD2	.	TRBV28	TRBJ2-1	TGTGCCAGCAGTAGCGGGAGGGATTACAATGAGCAGTTCTTC	CASSSGRDYNEQFF
.	.	TRBV4-1	TRBJ1-1	TGCGCCAGCAGCCAAGATTGGGCCACTGAAGCTTTCTTT	CASSQDWATEAFF
TRBD1	.	TRBV5-1	TRBJ2-7	TGCGCCAGCAGCTTGGCAGGACAGGGCTACGAGCAGTACTTC	CASSLAGQGYEQYF
.	.	TRBV28	TRBJ1-1	TGTGCCAGCAGCCCACAGGGAACTGAAGCTTTCTTT	CASSPQGTEAFF
.	.	TRBV27	TRBJ1-2	TGTGCCAGCAGTTTATCGGGCGCGAGCTATGGCTACACCTTC	CASSLSGASYGYTF
.	.	TRBV3-1/TRBV3-2	TRBJ1-3	TGTGCCAGCAGCCAAGAAAAAAACACCATATATTTT	CASSQEKNTIYF
TRBD2	.	TRBV14	TRBJ2-7	TGTGCCAGCAGCCGCACGACTAGCGGGAAAGACGAGCAGTACTTC	CASSRTTSGKDEQYF
.	.	TRBV30	TRBJ1-3	TGTGCCTGGAGTGTCTCAGGAAGAAACACCATATATTTT	CAWSVSGRNTIYF
.	.	TRBV5-6	TRBJ2-7	TGTGCCAGCAGCGGCTACGAGCAGTACTTC	CASSGYEQYF
.	once	TRBV4-2	TRBJ2-7	TGTGCCAGCAGCCAAGACAGGGTGATCTACGAGCAGTACTTC	CASSQDRVIYEQYF
.	.	TRBV6-6	TRBJ2-1	TGTGCCAGCAGTTACGGGGACTACAATGAGCAGTTCTTC	CASSYGDYNEQFF
TRBD2	.	TRBV27	TRBJ2-1	TGTGCCAGCAGTTCTCCCGGGACTAGCGGGGGCAATGAGCAGTTCTTC	CASSSPGTSGGNEQFF
TRBD1	.	TRBV5-8	TRBJ2-7	TGTGCCAGCAGCACGGGACAGGGTCGCTACGAGCAGTACTTC	CASSTGQGRYEQYF
.	.	TRBV14	TRBJ2-5	TGTGCCAGCAGCCCGCCAGGGGAGACCCAGTACTTC	CASSPPGETQYF
.	.	TRBV7-6	TRBJ2-7	TGTGCCAGCAGCTTAGATTCCAGTTATTTCTACGAGCAGTACTTC	CASSLDSSYFYEQYF
.	once	TRBV13	TRBJ2-2	TGTGCCAGCAGCTTAGACCGGGGGCTCACCGGGGAGCTGTTTTTT	CASSLDRGLTGELFF
.	.	TRBV2	TRBJ1-3	TGTGCCAGCAGGGGACTTGGAAACACCATATATTTT	CASRGLGNTIYF
.	medium-sized	TRBV20-1	TRBJ2-7	TGCAGTGCTAGTGGAGGGGATGTCGAGCAGTACTTC	CSASGGDVEQYF
.	.	TRBV11-2	TRBJ2-5	TGTGCCAGCAGCTTAGTGGAGGGCCTGGAGACCCAGTACTTC	CASSLVEGLETQYF
.	.	TRBV3-1/TRBV3-2	TRBJ2-5	TGTGCCAGCAGCCCTACAGGGTTGGGGGTAGGTTGGGAGACCCAGTACTTC	CASSPTGLGVGWETQYF
.	.	TRBV6-2/TRBV6-3	TRBJ1-1	TGTGCCAGCAGTTACGGCCTTGCAGGGAGGAAAAACACTGAAGCTTTCTTT	CASSYGLAGRKNTEAFF
.	.	TRBV6-5	TRBJ1-1	TGTGCCAGCAGCCCGGACAGCCGGAAAGCTTTCTTT	CASSPDSRKAFF
.	few	TRBV28	TRBJ1-5	TGTGCCAGCCAGCGAAGGGGCAATCAGCCCCAGCATTTT	CASQRRGNQPQHF
.	.	TRBV30	TRBJ1-1	TGTGCCTGGACGGACCCTAGCCTTGAAGCTTTCTTT	CAWTDPSLEAFF
.	few	TRBV24-1	TRBJ1-1	TGTGCCACCAGTGAAACAGGAGGAACTGAAGCTTTCTTT	CATSETGGTEAFF
TRBD2	.	TRBV24-1	TRBJ2-7	TGTGCCACCAGTGATTCGACTAGCGGGAGTCACGAGCAGTACTTC	CATSDSTSGSHEQYF
TRBD2	.	TRBV30	TRBJ2-3	TGTGCCTGGAGTGTACTAGCGAGAGGCACAGATACGCAGTATTTT	CAWSVLARGTDTQYF
.	.	TRBV25-1	TRBJ1-1	TGTGCCAGCAGTGATGGGGTTATGAACACTGAAGCTTTCTTT	CASSDGVMNTEAFF
.	.	TRBV12-3/TRBV12-4	TRBJ2-7	TGTGCCAGCAGTTTGACCCAACCCTACGAGCAGTACTTC	CASSLTQPYEQYF
.	once	TRBV7-9	TRBJ2-7	TGTGCCAGCAGCGACGCACGGGTCGACGAGCAGTACTTC	CASSDARVDEQYF
.	.	TRBV19	TRBJ1-5	TGTGCCAGTAGTATGGGATTCAATCAGCCCCAGCATTTT	CASSMGFNQPQHF
.	.	TRBV5-1	TRBJ2-5	TGCGCCAGCAGCTTGGGGGGTGATGGACGACTCAGGACCCAGTACTTC	CASSLGGDGRLRTQYF
TRBD1	.	TRBV7-6	TRBJ1-2	TGTGCCAGCAGCCCGGGGACAGAGCCTCGCTCAGACGGCTACACCTTC	CASSPGTEPRSDGYTF
.	.	TRBV14	TRBJ1-3	TGTGCCAGCAGCCAAGGTCTAGGGAAGACCACCTCTGGAAACACCATATATTTT	CASSQGLGKTTSGNTIYF
.	hyperexpanded	TRBV28	TRBJ2-1	TGTGCCAGCAGTTTACCGGGGTGGGAGCAGTTCTTC	CASSLPGWEQFF
.	.	TRBV6-1	TRBJ2-1	TGTGCCAGCACCCCGAGCTCCTACAATGAGCAGTTCTTC	CASTPSSYNEQFF
TRBD1	.	TRBV7-2	TRBJ1-1	TGTGCCAGCAGCTACGGCAGGGGGCTGAGTGTCACTGAAGCTTTCTTT	CASSYGRGLSVTEAFF
.	.	TRBV7-2	TRBJ2-3	TGTGCCAGCAGCTTAGTTGGCGGGTTCACAGATACGCAGTATTTT	CASSLVGGFTDTQYF
TRBD2	.	TRBV5-8	TRBJ2-5	TGTGCCAGCAGTTTGCGGGGGGGCGGAGAGACCCAGTACTTC	CASSLRGGGETQYF
.	.	TRBV12-3/TRBV12-4	TRBJ2-5	TGTGCCAGCAGCCTTATAGAGACCCAGTACTTC	CASSLIETQYF
TRBD2	.	TRBV18	TRBJ2-7	TGTGCCAGCTCACGCCCGACTAGCGGGCACGAGCAGTACTTC	CASSRPTSGHEQYF
TRBD1	.	TRBV7-6	TRBJ2-2	TGTGCCAGCAGCTCGGGACAGGGAAGTGCCGGGGAGCTGTTTTTT	CASSSGQGSAGELFF